Each of the 21 T cell receptor beta chains below was sequenced from the same sample in a study of T cells after yellow fever vaccination. Each CDR3 protein gets one entry after TCRdb re-called the 5' RACE reads with MiXCR. The table shows roughly 94,000 distinct CDR3 sequences, with almost 9% occurring only once. The input for sequencing was CD8+ T cells not binding an NS4B(214-222) dextramer, sorted from PBMCs, taken less than 18 days after the first yellow fever vaccination. Every receptor here comes from a man aged 18-30 years who received the YFV17D yellow fever vaccine.

This clonotype appeared a few times. The chain joins TRBV11-2 to TRBJ2-3, with TRBD2 identical over 9 bases. V lost 5 bases to trimming and J lost 6 bases; unmatched junction nucleotides: 12. CDR1 is SGHAT and CDR2 is FQNNGV in the germline V gene. This CDR3 has 16 amino acids. Written as DNA, the CDR3 is TGTGCCAGCAGCAAACCTGGCGGGGGGGCGGATGATACGCAGTATTTT. Protein sequence: CASSKPGGGADDTQYF.

The V call is TRBV4-3, the J call TRBJ1-1, with TRBD1 matching over 7 bases. The ends lost 8 bases at V and 3 bases at J; junction bases unmatched: 6. Germline loops: CDR1 LGHNA, CDR2 YSLEER. The CDR3 runs to 13 residues. The CDR3 sequence: CASAQGGDTEAFF. For the CDR3, the DNA is TGCGCCAGCGCGCAGGGGGGAGACACTGAAGCTTTCTTT.

The V and J genes are TRBV6-1 and TRBJ2-7, with 14 bases that match TRBD2. Trimming at V came to 6 bases and at J to 3 bases, leaving 7 bases not matched to a gene. The length of the CDR3 is 16 residues. Germline V CDR1 and CDR2: MNHNS, SASEGT. The CDR3 DNA reads as TGTGCCAGCAGCGGTCAGGGACTAGCGGGGGACTACGAGCAGTACGTC. This sequence encodes CASSGQGLAGDYEQYV.

The V and J genes are TRBV4-3 and TRBJ1-6, with TRBD1 matching over 7 bases. The length of the CDR3 is 16 residues. Germline values: CDR1 LGHNA, CDR2 YSLEER. V was clipped by 4 bases and J by 2 bases; unmatched bases: 5. The CDR3 spells CASSPRDSPYNSPLHF. For the CDR3, the DNA is TGCGCCAGCAGCCCTAGGGACAGCCCCTATAATTCACCCCTCCACTTT.

A few counts support this clonotype. The rearrangement joins TRBV19 to TRBJ1-5, with D uncertain. Germline lookup yields CDR1 LNHDA and CDR2 SQIVND (reference sequence). V gave up 6 bases and J gave up 5 bases, with 17 bases separating them. The CDR3 consists of 15 residues. CDR3 residues: CASSPAGALHQPQHF. The CDR3 bases are TGTGCCAGTAGCCCCGCTGGTGCGCTACATCAGCCCCAGCATTTT.

This clonotype was seen repeatedly, ten times or more. The chain combines TRBV7-6 with TRBJ2-2; tentatively, D is TRBD1 (6 bases). The germline V and J ends were trimmed by 7 bases and 5 bases, with 14 bases remaining between them. The germline V gene has CDR1 SGHVS and CDR2 FNYEAQ. The CDR3 consists of 14 residues. The CDR3 DNA reads TGTGCCAGCACACAGGGACCAGAGACCGGGGAGCTGTTTTTT. This encodes CASTQGPETGELFF.

The rearrangement joins TRBV7-9 to TRBJ2-7; D may be TRBD1 (6 bases). Germline CDR1 and CDR2: SEHNR and FQNEAQ (reference sequence). There are 14 residues in the CDR3. Trimming stripped 5 bases from V and 0 bases from J, with 11 bases between. CDR3 nucleotides: TGTGCCAGCAGCAAGACAGGAACCTCCTACGAGCAGTACGTC. Translating it yields CASSKTGTSYEQYV.

The chain has TRBV7-6 and TRBJ2-2, with 8 bases aligning to TRBD1. The CDR3 is made up of 16 amino acids. J was trimmed by 1 base and V by 3 bases; bases with no gene match: 4. The germline gives CDR1 SGHVS, CDR2 FNYEAQ. This CDR3 is CASSLTGTGNTGELFF. CDR3 in DNA: TGTGCCAGCAGCTTGACCGGGACAGGGAACACCGGGGAGCTGTTTTTT.

This clonotype showed up just a few times. The rearrangement links TRBV7-8 to TRBJ2-7; unclear D gene. This CDR3 has 14 residues. Germline-derived CDR1 and CDR2 are SGHVS and FQNEAQ. With 4 bases removed from V and 4 bases from J, the gap between germline ends came to 14 bases. The DNA for the CDR3 is TGTGCCAGCAGCTCAAACTCAGGTGAATACGAGCAGTACTTC. Its protein is CASSSNSGEYEQYF. The full variable domain, in which reference TRBV7-8 and TRBJ2-7 provide the parts outside the CDR3, is GAGVSQSPRYKVAKRGQDVALRCDPISGHVSLFWYQQALGQGPEFLTYFQNEAQLDKSGLPSDRFFAERPEGSVSTLKIQRTQQEDSAVYLCASSSNSGEYEQYFGPGTRLTVT.

This clonotype came up a few times. The chain is built from TRBV28 and TRBJ1-5; 9 nucleotides agree with TRBD1. This CDR3 has 14 residues. Germline assignment: CDR1 MDHEN and CDR2 SYDVKM. J lost 5 bases, V lost 4 bases, and 3 bases had no gene match. The CDR3 protein is CASSWGQGYQPQHF. The DNA of the CDR3 is TGTGCCAGCAGTTGGGGACAGGGCTATCAGCCCCAGCATTTT.

This clonotype was counted a few times. The chain recombines TRBV28 with TRBJ2-7; D may match TRBD1 or TRBD2 (5 bases each). Germline V lookup: CDR1 MDHEN, CDR2 SYDVKM. The CDR3 has 13 amino acids. The V gene lost 2 bases and the J gene lost 5 bases, with 10 bases spanning the gap. CDR3 region: CASSLGGRNEQYF. DNA of the CDR3: TGTGCCAGCAGTTTAGGGGGTCGTAACGAGCAGTACTTC.

This rearrangement joins TRBV2 to TRBJ2-3; 8 bases fit TRBD1. V lost 11 bases, J lost 2 bases, and 9 bases stayed unmatched. CDR3 length: 14 residues. The V gene's germline CDR1 is SNHLY and CDR2 FYNNEI. The CDR3 coding sequence is TGTGCCCGTCGCGGGACAGGAGACACAGATACGCAGTATTTT. Its translation is CARRGTGDTDTQYF.

The chain has TRBV6-2 or TRBV6-3 and TRBJ2-1; 8 positions agree with TRBD2. The germline V gene has CDR1 MNHEY and CDR2 SVGEGT. This CDR3 comprises 15 residues. V was clipped by 7 bases and J by 4 bases; unmatched bases: 9. The CDR3 spells CASTRSGDHYNEQFF. CDR3 bases: TGTGCCAGCACCCGTAGCGGGGACCATTACAATGAGCAGTTCTTC.

CDR3 in amino acids: CASSLVVAGDEETQYF. In DNA form, the CDR3 reads TGTGCCAGCAGCTTAGTAGTAGCGGGGGACGAAGAGACCCAGTACTTC. The rearrangement joins TRBV7-6 to TRBJ2-5; 9 nucleotides line up with TRBD2. The V and J ends lost 1 base and 3 bases, in that order; junction bases with no gene match: 6. This CDR3 is built from 16 residues. The V gene's germline CDR1 is SGHVS and CDR2 FNYEAQ.

The rearrangement links TRBV5-4 to TRBJ2-7, with D perhaps TRBD1 (5 bases). The V and J ends lost 3 bases and 3 bases respectively, with 10 bases between them. CDR1 SGHNT and CDR2 YYREEE come from the germline V gene (reference sequence). The CDR3 is made up of 13 amino acids. CDR3 coding DNA: TGTGCCAGCAGCTACGACAGCCACTACGAGCAGTACGTC. Residues: CASSYDSHYEQYV.

The gene calls are TRBV29-1 and TRBJ2-1; D gene unclear. The CDR3 totals 14 residues. Trimming shortened V by 5 bases and J by 3 bases, and 14 bases separated the two germline ends. The germline CDR1 and CDR2 sequences are SQVTM and ANQGSEA. CDR3: CSVLPPAGYNEQFF. Here the CDR3 DNA reads TGCAGCGTTCTACCCCCGGCAGGCTACAATGAGCAGTTCTTC.

This clonotype has at least ten counts. The chain joins TRBV4-1 to TRBJ1-1, with no clear D. The CDR3 is 13 amino acids. Trimming cost V 4 bases and J 0 bases, with 6 bases left between them. Per the germline V gene, CDR1 is MGHRA and CDR2 is YSYEKL. CDR3 region: CASSRTVNTEAFF. As DNA, the CDR3 is TGCGCCAGCAGCCGGACGGTGAACACTGAAGCTTTCTTT.

This clonotype was detected a few times. V gene TRBV19 combines with J gene TRBJ2-7; D is unresolved. The CDR3 totals 12 residues. Deletions cut 2 bases from V and 4 bases from J, with 6 bases between. Germline-derived CDR1 and CDR2 are LNHDA and SQIVND (reference sequence). CDR3: CASSIWGYEQYF. The CDR3 DNA follows: TGTGCCAGTAGTATATGGGGTTACGAGCAGTACTTC. Drawing the rest from reference TRBV19 and TRBJ2-7, the complete variable domain is DGGITQSPKYLFRKEGQNVTLSCEQNLNHDAMYWYRQDPGQGLRLIYYSQIVNDFQKGDIAEGYSVSREKKESFPLTVTSAQKNPTAFYLCASSIWGYEQYFGPGTRLTVT.

The chain has TRBV10-3 and TRBJ2-7; 8 nucleotides line up with TRBD1. Trimming at V came to 11 bases and at J to 5 bases, leaving 14 bases not matched to a gene. Germline values: CDR1 ENHRY, CDR2 SYGVKD. This CDR3 has 14 amino acids. CDR3 DNA: TGTGCCTCCTGGGACAGGACCGCAGGCGACGAGCAGTACGTC. Its protein product is CASWDRTAGDEQYV.

This clonotype has a handful of counts. The genes are TRBV6-1 and TRBJ1-2; D remains unclear. V was trimmed by 4 bases and J by 7 bases, leaving 16 bases between them. CDR1 is MNHNS, CDR2 SASEGT, per germline. The length of the CDR3 is 14 residues. CDR3 DNA: TGTGCCAGCAGTGGGGGAGGGCCCGTAGGTGGCTACACCTTC. Its translation is CASSGGGPVGGYTF.

Many counts were recorded for this clonotype. The DNA for the CDR3 is TGTGCCATCCTCGGAATTAGGGAAAAACTGTTTTTT. The encoded protein is CAILGIREKLFF. The chain carries TRBV6-4 and TRBJ1-4; the D is unclear. The CDR3 runs 12 residues. Trimming took off 10 bases at V and 8 bases at J, with 14 bases between the two ends. In germline, CDR1 is MRHNA, CDR2 SNTAGT.